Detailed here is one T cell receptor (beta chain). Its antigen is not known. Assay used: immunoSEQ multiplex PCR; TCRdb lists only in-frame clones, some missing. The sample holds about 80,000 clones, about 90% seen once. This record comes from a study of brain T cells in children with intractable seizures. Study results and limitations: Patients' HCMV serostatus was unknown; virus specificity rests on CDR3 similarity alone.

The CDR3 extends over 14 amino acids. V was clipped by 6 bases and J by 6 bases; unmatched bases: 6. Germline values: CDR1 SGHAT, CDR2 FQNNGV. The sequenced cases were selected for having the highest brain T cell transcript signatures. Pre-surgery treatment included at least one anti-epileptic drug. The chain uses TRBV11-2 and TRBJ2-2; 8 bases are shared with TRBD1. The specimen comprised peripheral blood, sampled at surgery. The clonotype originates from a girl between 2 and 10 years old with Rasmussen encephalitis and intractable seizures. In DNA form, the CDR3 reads TGTGCCAGCAGACGTCTACAGGGGGCCGGGGAGCTGTTTTTT. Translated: CASRRLQGAGELFF.